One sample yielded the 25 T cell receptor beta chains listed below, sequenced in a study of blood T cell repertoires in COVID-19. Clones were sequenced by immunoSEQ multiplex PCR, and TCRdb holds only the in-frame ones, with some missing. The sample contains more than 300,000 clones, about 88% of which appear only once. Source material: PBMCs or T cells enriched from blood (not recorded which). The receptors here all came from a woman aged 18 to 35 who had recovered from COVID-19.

The CDR3 loop reads CASSGRQGRNSPLHF. The CDR3 coding sequence is TGTGCCAGCAGCGGCCGCCAGGGGCGCAATTCACCCCTCCACTTT. The V call is TRBV3-1 (or the pseudogene TRBV3-2), the J call TRBJ1-6, with D maybe TRBD1 (6 bases). This CDR3 has 15 amino acids. CDR1 is LGHDT, CDR2 YNNKEL, per germline (reference sequence). V lost 5 bases and J lost 7, with 15 bases in between.

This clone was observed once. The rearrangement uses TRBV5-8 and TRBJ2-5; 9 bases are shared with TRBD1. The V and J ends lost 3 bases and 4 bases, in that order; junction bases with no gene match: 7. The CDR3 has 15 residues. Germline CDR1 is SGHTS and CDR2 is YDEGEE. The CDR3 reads CASSYGTGRSETQYF. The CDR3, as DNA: TGTGCCAGCAGCTACGGGACAGGGAGGTCAGAGACCCAGTACTTC.

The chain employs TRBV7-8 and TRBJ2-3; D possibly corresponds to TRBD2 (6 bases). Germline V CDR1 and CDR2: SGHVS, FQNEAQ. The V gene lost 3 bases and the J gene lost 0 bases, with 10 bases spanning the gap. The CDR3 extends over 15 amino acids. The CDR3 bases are TGTGCCAGCAGCTTTACGGCGGGGAGCACAGATACGCAGTATTTT. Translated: CASSFTAGSTDTQYF.

The CDR3 is CASSTRDRGRISNQPQHF. In nucleotides, the CDR3 is TGTGCCAGCAGCACCCGGGACAGGGGGCGAATAAGCAATCAGCCCCAGCATTTT. The rearrangement uses TRBV9 and TRBJ1-5, with 12 positions matching TRBD1. J gave up 1 base and V 4 bases, and 9 bases lay outside the gene matches. Germline V gene data show CDR1 as SGDLS and CDR2 as YYNGEE. The CDR3 contains 18 residues.

The CDR3: CASSLIAGGQETQYF. The CDR3 DNA reads TGTGCCAGCAGCCTAATAGCGGGGGGTCAAGAGACCCAGTACTTC. The chain joins TRBV7-3 to TRBJ2-5; the match to TRBD2 covers 10 bases. The CDR3 sequence is 15 residues long. The trim removed 5 bases at V and 2 bases at J, leaving 5 bases unmatched. Per the germline V gene, CDR1 is SGHTA and CDR2 is FQGTGA.

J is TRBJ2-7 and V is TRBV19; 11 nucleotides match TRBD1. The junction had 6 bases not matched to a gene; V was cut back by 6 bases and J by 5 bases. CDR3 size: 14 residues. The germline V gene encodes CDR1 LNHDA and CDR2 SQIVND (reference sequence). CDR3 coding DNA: TGTGCCAGTAGCCCGGGACAGGGGGGCCACGAGCAGTACTTC. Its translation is CASSPGQGGHEQYF. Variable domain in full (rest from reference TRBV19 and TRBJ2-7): DGGITQSPKYLFRKEGQNVTLSCEQNLNHDAMYWYRQDPGQGLRLIYYSQIVNDFQKGDIAEGYSVSREKKESFPLTVTSAQKNPTAFYLCASSPGQGGHEQYFGPGTRLTVT.

CDR3 region: CASSLKARGNVKAKNIQYF. CDR3 nucleotide sequence: TGTGCCAGCAGCTTAAAGGCCAGGGGGAATGTCAAAGCCAAAAACATTCAGTACTTC. The gene calls are TRBV7-2 and TRBJ2-4, with 7 bases that match TRBD1. The CDR3 sequence is 19 residues long. CDR1 and CDR2 (germline): SGHTA, FQGNSA. The J segment lost 0 bases and the V segment lost 2 bases, leaving 13 bases of the junction unmatched.

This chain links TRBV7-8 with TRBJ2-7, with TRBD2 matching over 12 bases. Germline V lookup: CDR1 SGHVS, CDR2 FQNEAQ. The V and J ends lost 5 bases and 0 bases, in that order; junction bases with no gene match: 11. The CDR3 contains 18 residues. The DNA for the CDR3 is TGTGCCAGCAGCCCAAGGACTAGCGGGGTGTCCGCCTCCTACGAGCAGTACTTC. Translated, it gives CASSPRTSGVSASYEQYF. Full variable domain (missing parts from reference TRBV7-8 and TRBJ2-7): GAGVSQSPRYKVAKRGQDVALRCDPISGHVSLFWYQQALGQGPEFLTYFQNEAQLDKSGLPSDRFFAERPEGSVSTLKIQRTQQEDSAVYLCASSPRTSGVSASYEQYFGPGTRLTVT.

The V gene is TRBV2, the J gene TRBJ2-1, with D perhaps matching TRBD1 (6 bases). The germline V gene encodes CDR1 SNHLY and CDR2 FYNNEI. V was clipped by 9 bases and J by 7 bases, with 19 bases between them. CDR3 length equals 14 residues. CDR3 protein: CARSRVRGWNEQFF. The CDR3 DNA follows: TGTGCCAGATCAAGGGTCAGGGGTTGGAATGAGCAGTTCTTC.

CDR3 loop: CASSQEPGRLATNEKLFF. The CDR3 bases are TGTGCCAGCAGCCAAGAACCGGGACGACTAGCAACTAATGAAAAACTGTTTTTT. V usage is TRBV3-1 (or the pseudogene TRBV3-2) and J usage is TRBJ1-4; D might be TRBD1 (5 bases). In germline, CDR1 is LGHDT, CDR2 YNNKEL (reference sequence). This CDR3 comprises 18 residues. Trimming took off 0 bases at V and 0 bases at J, with 14 bases between the two ends.

The CDR3 DNA is TGTGCCAGCAGTGAAGGGGCAAATCAGCCCCAGCATTTT. As protein: CASSEGANQPQHF. The J gene is TRBJ1-5, the V gene TRBV6-4, with D possibly matching TRBD1 (5 bases). The CDR3 totals 13 residues. The germline V gene encodes CDR1 MRHNA and CDR2 SNTAGT. Trimming took 3 bases from V and 4 from J, leaving 7 bases between them.

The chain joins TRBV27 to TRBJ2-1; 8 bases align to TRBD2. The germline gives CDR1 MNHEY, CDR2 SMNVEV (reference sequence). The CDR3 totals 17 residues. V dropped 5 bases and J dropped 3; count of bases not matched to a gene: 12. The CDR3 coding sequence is TGTGCCAGCAGTCCCCGGGGGGGTCGGGGGGACTACAATGAGCAGTTCTTC. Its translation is CASSPRGGRGDYNEQFF.

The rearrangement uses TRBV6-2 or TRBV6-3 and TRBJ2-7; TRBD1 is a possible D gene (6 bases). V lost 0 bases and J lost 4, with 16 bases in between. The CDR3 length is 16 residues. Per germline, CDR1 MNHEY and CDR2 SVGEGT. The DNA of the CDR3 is TGTGCCAGCAGTTACTCCCCGGACAGCTTGGTATACGAGCAGTACTTC. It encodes CASSYSPDSLVYEQYF.

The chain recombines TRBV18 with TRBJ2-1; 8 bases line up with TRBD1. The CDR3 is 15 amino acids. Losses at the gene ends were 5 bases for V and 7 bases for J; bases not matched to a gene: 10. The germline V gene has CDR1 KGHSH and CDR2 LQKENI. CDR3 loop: CASSTRQGSGNEQFF. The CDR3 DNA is TGTGCCAGCTCAACCAGACAGGGGTCCGGGAATGAGCAGTTCTTC. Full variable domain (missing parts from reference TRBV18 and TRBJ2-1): NAGVMQNPRHLVRRRGQEARLRCSPMKGHSHVYWYRQLPEEGLKFMVYLQKENIIDESGMPKERFSAEFPKEGPSILRIQQVVRGDSAAYFCASSTRQGSGNEQFFGPGTRLTVL.

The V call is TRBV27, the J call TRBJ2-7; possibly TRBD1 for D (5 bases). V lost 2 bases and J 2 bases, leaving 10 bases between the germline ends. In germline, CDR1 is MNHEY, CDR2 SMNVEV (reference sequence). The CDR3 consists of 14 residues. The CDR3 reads CASSLTAGTYEQYF. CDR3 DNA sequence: TGTGCCAGCAGTTTAACGGCAGGGACCTACGAGCAGTACTTC.

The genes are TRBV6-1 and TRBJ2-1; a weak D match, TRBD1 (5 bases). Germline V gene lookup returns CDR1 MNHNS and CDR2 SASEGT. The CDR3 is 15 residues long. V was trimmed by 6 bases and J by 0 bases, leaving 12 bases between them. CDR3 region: CASRGRVSSYNEQFF. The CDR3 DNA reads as TGTGCCAGCAGGGGCAGGGTCAGCTCCTACAATGAGCAGTTCTTC.

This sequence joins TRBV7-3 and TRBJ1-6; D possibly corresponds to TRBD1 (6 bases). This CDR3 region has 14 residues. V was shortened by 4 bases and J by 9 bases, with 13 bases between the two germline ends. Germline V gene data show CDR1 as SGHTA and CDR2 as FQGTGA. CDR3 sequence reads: CASSSDRPGSPLHF. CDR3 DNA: TGTGCCAGCAGCTCCGACAGGCCCGGTTCACCCCTCCACTTT.

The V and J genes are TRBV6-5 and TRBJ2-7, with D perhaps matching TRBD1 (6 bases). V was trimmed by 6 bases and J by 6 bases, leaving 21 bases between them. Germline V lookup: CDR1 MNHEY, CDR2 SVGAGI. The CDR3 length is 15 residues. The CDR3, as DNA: TGTGCCAGCAGCAGAAAACAGGGCAATCGGCGCGAGCAGTACTTC. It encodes CASSRKQGNRREQYF.

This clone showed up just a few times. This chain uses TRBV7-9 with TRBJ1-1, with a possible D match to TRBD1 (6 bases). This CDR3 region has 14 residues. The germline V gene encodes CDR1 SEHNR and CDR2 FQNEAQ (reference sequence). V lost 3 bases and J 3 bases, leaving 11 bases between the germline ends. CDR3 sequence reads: CASSFTGRDTEAFF. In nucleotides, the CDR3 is TGTGCCAGCAGCTTTACAGGGCGGGACACTGAAGCTTTCTTT.

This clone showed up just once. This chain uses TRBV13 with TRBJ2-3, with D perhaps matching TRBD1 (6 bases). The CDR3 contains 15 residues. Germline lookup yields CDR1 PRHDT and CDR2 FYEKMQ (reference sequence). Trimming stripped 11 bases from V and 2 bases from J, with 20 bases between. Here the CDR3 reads CAGSFMGDNTDTQYF. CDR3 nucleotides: TGTGCCGGGTCATTTATGGGGGACAACACAGATACGCAGTATTTT.

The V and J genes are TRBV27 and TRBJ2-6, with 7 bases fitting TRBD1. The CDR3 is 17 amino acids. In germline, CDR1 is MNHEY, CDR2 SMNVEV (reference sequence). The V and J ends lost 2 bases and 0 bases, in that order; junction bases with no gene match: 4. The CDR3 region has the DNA TGTGCCAGCAGTTTAAGGGGGACAGTCTCTGGGGCCAACGTCCTGACTTTC. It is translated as CASSLRGTVSGANVLTF.

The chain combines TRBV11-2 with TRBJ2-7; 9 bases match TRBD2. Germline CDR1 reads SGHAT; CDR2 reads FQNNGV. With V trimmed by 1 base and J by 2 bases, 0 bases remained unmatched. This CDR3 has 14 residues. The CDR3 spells CASSLGGGAYEQYF. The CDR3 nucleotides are TGTGCCAGCAGCTTAGGCGGGGGGGCCTACGAGCAGTACTTC.

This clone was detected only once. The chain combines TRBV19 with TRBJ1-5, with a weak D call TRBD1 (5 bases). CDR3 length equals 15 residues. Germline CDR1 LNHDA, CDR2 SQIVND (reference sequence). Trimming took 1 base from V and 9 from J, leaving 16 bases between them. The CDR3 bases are TGTGCCAGTAGTATAGTTTCAGGGCAGGTCAGGCCCCAGCATTTT. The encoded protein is CASSIVSGQVRPQHF.

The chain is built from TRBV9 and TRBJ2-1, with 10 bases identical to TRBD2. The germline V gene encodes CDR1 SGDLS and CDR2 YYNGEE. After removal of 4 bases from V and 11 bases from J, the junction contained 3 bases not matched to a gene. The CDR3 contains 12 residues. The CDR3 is CASSSGLAKQFF. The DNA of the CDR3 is TGTGCCAGCAGCTCGGGACTAGCGAAGCAGTTCTTC.

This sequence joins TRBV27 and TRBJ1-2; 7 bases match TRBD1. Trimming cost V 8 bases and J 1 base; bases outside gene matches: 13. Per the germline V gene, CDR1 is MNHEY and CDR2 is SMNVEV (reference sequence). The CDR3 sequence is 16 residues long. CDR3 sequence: CASWSTTTGSNYGYTF. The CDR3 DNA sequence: TGTGCCAGCTGGAGCACAACGACAGGGAGTAACTATGGCTACACCTTC.